Ten or more counts support the clone carrying this TCR beta chain. Its target is unknown. Trimming removed 5 bases from V and 7 bases from J; junction bases left unmatched: 7. Germline V gene sequence: CDR1 SGHTA, CDR2 FQGTGA. CDR3 length equals 14 residues. These data are taken from a study of metastatic and nonmetastatic thyroid tumors. At the level of the study: It was across blood and tumor or nodule tissue from malignant and benign thyroid patients that repertoires were compared. Study-wide results and limits: In both blood and tumor samples, TCR beta diversity was reported significantly higher for malignant than benign nodules.

Authors' methods: Researchers built a distant-metastasis classifier for papillary thyroid cancer that drew on CDR3 differences across clinicopathological groups. TCRdb re-called clones via MiXCR from the PCR reads. The V and J calls were not made by the authors but by TCRdb's processing. The sample comprises 25,000 to 30,000 clones, roughly 15% of which are singletons, and roughly 14% rests with the top ten. Patients were all untreated before their thyroid surgery. The chain joins TRBV7-3 to TRBJ2-2; TRBD1 matches 7 bases. The sample comprised blood. The sequence derives from a male donor with papillary thyroid cancer or a benign thyroid nodule (not recorded which). Some clones in this sample may be carry-over from other donors' samples. In DNA form, the CDR3 reads TGTGCCAGCAGCCGTACAGGGGTCGACGGGGAGCTGTTTTTT. It yields the protein CASSRTGVDGELFF.